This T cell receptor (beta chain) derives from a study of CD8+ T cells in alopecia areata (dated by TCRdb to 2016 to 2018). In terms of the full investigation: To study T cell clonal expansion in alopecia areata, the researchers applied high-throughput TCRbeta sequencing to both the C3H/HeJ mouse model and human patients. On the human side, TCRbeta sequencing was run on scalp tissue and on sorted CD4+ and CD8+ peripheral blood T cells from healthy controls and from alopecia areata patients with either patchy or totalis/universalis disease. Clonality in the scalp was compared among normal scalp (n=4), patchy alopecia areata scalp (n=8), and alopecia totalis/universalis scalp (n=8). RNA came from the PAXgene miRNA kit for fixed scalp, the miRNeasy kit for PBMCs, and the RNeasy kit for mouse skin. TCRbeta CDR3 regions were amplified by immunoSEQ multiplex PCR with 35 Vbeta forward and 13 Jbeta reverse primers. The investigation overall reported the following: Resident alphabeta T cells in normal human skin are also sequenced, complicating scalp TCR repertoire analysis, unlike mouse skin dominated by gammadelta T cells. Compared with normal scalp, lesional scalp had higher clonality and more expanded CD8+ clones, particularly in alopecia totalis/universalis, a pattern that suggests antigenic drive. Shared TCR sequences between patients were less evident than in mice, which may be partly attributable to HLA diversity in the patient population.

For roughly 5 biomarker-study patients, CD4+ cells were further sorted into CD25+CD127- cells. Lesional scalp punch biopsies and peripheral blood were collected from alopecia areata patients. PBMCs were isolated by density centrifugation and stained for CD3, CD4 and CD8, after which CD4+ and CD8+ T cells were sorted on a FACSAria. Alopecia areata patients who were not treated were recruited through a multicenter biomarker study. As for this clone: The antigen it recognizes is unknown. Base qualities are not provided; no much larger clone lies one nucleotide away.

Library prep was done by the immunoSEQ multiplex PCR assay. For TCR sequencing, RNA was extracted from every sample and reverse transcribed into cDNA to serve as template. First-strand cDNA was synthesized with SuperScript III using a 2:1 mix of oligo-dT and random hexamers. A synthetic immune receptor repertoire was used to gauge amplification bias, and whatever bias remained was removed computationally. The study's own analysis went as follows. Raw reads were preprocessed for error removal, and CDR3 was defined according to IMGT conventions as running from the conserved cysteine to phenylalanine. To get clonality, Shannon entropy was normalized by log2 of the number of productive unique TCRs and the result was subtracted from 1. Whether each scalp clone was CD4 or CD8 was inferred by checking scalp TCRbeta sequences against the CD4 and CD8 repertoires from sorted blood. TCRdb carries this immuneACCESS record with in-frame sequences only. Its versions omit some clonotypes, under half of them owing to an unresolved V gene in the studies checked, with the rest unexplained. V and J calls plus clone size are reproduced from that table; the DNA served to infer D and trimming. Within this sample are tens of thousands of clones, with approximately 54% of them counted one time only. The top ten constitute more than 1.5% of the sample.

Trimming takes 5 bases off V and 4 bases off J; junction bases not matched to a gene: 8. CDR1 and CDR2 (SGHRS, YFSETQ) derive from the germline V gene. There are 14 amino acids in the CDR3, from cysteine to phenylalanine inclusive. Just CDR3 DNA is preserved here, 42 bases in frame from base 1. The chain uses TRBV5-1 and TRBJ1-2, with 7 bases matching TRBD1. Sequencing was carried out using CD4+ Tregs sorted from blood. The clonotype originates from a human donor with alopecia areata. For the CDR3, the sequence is CASSSGTESYGYTF. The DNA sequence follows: TGCGCCAGCAGTTCCGGGACAGAGTCCTATGGCTACACCTTC. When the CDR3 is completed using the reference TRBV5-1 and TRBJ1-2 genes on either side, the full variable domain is KAGVTQTPRYLIKTRGQQVTLSCSPISGHRSVSWYQQTPGQGLQFLFEYFSETQRNKGNFPGRFSGRQFSNSRSEMNVSTLELGDSALYLCASSSGTESYGYTFGSGTRLTVV.